This T cell receptor beta chain was documented in a study of cytomegalovirus exposure and HLA in healthy donors. Study summary: Approximately 190 million T cells yielded 117 million unique TCR beta sequences, as an earlier analysis found.

The PCR ran on 60 Vbeta and 13 Jbeta primers. In the source study's methods: About 10 million shared chains were among around 80 million unique TCR beta chains counted in a later analysis. Method: immunoSEQ multiplex PCR; TCRdb's copy keeps in-frame clones and lacks some. V and J calls and clone size follow that table, whereas D and trimming were derived from the DNA. The sample yields about 120,000 clones, approximately 78% seen once. Sequencing used PBMCs. The receptor comes from a female donor in good health and CMV-seronegative.

The CDR3 bases are TGCGCCAGCAGCTTGGGCGGCGACAGTGAAGCTTTCTTT. This sequence encodes CASSLGGDSEAFF. The V gene is TRBV5-1, the J gene TRBJ1-1; the D gene is possibly TRBD1 (5 bases). Germline CDR1 reads SGHRS; CDR2 reads YFSETQ. Trimming took 0 bases from V and 7 from J, leaving 10 bases between them. The length of the CDR3 is 13 residues.